A single sample gave rise to the 20 T cell receptor beta chains below, sequenced in a study of OX40 agonist ivuxolimab in advanced cancers. The table came from immunoSEQ multiplex PCR; TCRdb's copy has only in-frame clones and leaves some out. In the table there are approximately 74,000 clones, 80% to 95% of which are singletons. This sample comprised CD4+ or CD8+ T cells sorted from blood, obtained in a trial of the OX40 agonist ivuxolimab. The receptors come from an adult with an advanced solid tumor such as melanoma, head and neck, liver or kidney cancer.

The chain carries TRBV5-4 and TRBJ2-7; maybe TRBD2 (6 bases). V was shortened by 6 bases and J by 5 bases, with 12 bases between the two germline ends. The V gene's germline CDR1 is SGHNT and CDR2 YYREEE (reference sequence). The CDR3 loop spans 12 amino acids. This CDR3 is CASMGGWNEQYF. Here the CDR3 DNA reads TGTGCCAGCATGGGGGGATGGAACGAGCAGTACTTC.

V is TRBV2 and J is TRBJ2-3; TRBD2 is a possible D gene (5 bases). The length of the CDR3 is 16 residues. From germline, CDR1 is SNHLY and CDR2 FYNNEI. V was pared by 6 bases and J by 2 bases, with 18 bases between. This CDR3 is CASSGRRLAVTDTQYF. Here the CDR3 DNA reads TGTGCCAGCAGCGGGCGGAGGCTAGCCGTCACAGATACGCAGTATTTT.

In DNA, the CDR3 is TGTGCCAGCACTGCGAGGTTGGGAGGCTACACCTTC. As protein: CASTARLGGYTF. The chain recombines TRBV2 with TRBJ1-2; no clear D. The germline V gene has CDR1 SNHLY and CDR2 FYNNEI. V gave up 7 bases and J gave up 8 bases, with 14 bases separating them. The CDR3 contains 12 residues.

The chain links TRBV7-9 to TRBJ2-7, with 7 bases identical to TRBD1. V shed 5 bases and J 6 bases; nucleotides not matched to a gene: 4. CDR3 length: 12 residues. Per the germline V gene, CDR1 is SEHNR and CDR2 is FQNEAQ (reference sequence). The CDR3 DNA sequence: TGTGCCAGCAGCCTGACAGGGCTCGAGCAGTACTTC. Amino acids: CASSLTGLEQYF.

The rearrangement links TRBV7-6 to TRBJ1-2, with 7 bases matching TRBD1. This CDR3 spans 14 amino acids. J gave up 4 bases and V 1 base, and 3 bases lay outside the gene matches. Germline CDR1 reads SGHVS; CDR2 reads FNYEAQ. The CDR3 DNA reads TGTGCCAGCAGCTTAGGAGGGGGCGGCTATGGCTACACCTTC. The encoded protein is CASSLGGGGYGYTF. Complete variable domain (other parts from reference TRBV7-6 and TRBJ1-2): GAGVSQSPRYKVTKRGQDVALRCDPISGHVSLYWYRQALGQGPEFLTYFNYEAQQDKSGLPNDRFSAERPEGSISTLTIQRTEQRDSAMYRCASSLGGGGYGYTFGSGTRLTVV.

This chain joins TRBV9 and TRBJ2-2; no clear D gene. This CDR3 region has 15 residues. V was shortened by 0 bases and J by 0 bases, with 6 bases between the two germline ends. Germline V lookup: CDR1 SGDLS, CDR2 YYNGEE. The CDR3 DNA sequence: TGTGCCAGCAGCGTAGGAACAGCGAACACCGGGGAGCTGTTTTTT. Its protein product is CASSVGTANTGELFF.

The V call is TRBV6-6, the J call TRBJ1-5, with D possibly being TRBD1 (5 bases). In germline, CDR1 is MNHNY, CDR2 SVGAGI (reference sequence). The length of the CDR3 is 15 residues. Trimming pared 1 base from V and 6 bases from J, leaving 13 bases between. The chain's CDR3 is CASSYFRQGGQPQHF. The CDR3 DNA is TGTGCCAGCAGTTACTTTAGGCAGGGTGGTCAGCCCCAGCATTTT.

The J gene is TRBJ1-5, the V gene TRBV7-8; D is uncertain. V lost 0 bases and J lost 2, with 5 bases in between. The CDR3 is 14 amino acids. Per the germline V gene, CDR1 is SGHVS and CDR2 is FQNEAQ. CDR3 sequence: CASSLAIGNQPQHF. CDR3 DNA sequence: TGTGCCAGCAGCTTAGCAATTGGCAATCAGCCCCAGCATTTT. The full variable domain, in which reference TRBV7-8 and TRBJ1-5 provide the parts outside the CDR3, is GAGVSQSPRYKVAKRGQDVALRCDPISGHVSLFWYQQALGQGPEFLTYFQNEAQLDKSGLPSDRFFAERPEGSVSTLKIQRTQQEDSAVYLCASSLAIGNQPQHFGDGTRLSIL.

This clone was found once. The rearrangement links TRBV14 to TRBJ2-1; D call uncertain. Trimming left V 4 bases short and J 4 bases short, with 14 bases between. The CDR3 loop spans 15 amino acids. Germline V CDR1 and CDR2: SGHDN, FVKESK. The CDR3 spells CASSPRPLGYNEQFF. For the CDR3, the DNA is TGTGCCAGCAGCCCCAGACCTTTGGGTTACAATGAGCAGTTCTTC. Drawing the rest from reference TRBV14 and TRBJ2-1, the complete variable domain is EAGVTQFPSHSVIEKGQTVTLRCDPISGHDNLYWYRRVMGKEIKFLLHFVKESKQDESGMPNNRFLAERTGGTYSTLKVQPAELEDSGVYFCASSPRPLGYNEQFFGPGTRLTVL.

J is TRBJ2-7 and V is TRBV27; 9 bases are a match to TRBD1. The V gene end was trimmed by 4 bases and the J gene end by 2 bases; junction bases not matched to a gene: 0. Germline V gene data show CDR1 as MNHEY and CDR2 as SMNVEV (reference sequence). The CDR3 has 13 amino acids. The CDR3 DNA reads TGTGCCAGCAGTTGGACAGGGGCCTACGAGCAGTACTTC. Its protein product is CASSWTGAYEQYF.

The chain couples TRBV27 to TRBJ1-1; D unresolved. In germline, CDR1 is MNHEY, CDR2 SMNVEV (reference sequence). Trimming took off 3 bases at V and 3 bases at J, with 8 bases between the two ends. This CDR3 comprises 13 residues. The CDR3 region has the DNA TGTGCCAGCAGTTTGACCACCCACACTGAAGCTTTCTTT. Translating it yields CASSLTTHTEAFF.

CDR3 DNA: TGTGCCAGCTCCGTAGAAGGAGAGGATGGCTACACCTTC. Translated, it gives CASSVEGEDGYTF. The chain uses TRBV18 and TRBJ1-2, with unresolved D. The CDR3 loop spans 13 amino acids. Per the germline V gene, CDR1 is KGHSH and CDR2 is LQKENI. Between the trimmed V and J ends, which lost 6 bases and 6 bases, there was a span of 14 bases.

V and J are TRBV13 and TRBJ2-1; a weak D match, TRBD1 (6 bases). The germline gives CDR1 PRHDT, CDR2 FYEKMQ (reference sequence). The ends were cut back, 1 base at V and 3 bases at J, with 13 bases in the middle. The length of the CDR3 is 16 residues. The CDR3 protein is CASSLDRDTRYNEQFF. The CDR3 DNA reads TGTGCCAGCAGCTTAGACCGGGACACCCGCTACAATGAGCAGTTCTTC. Full variable domain (rest looked up from reference TRBV13 and TRBJ2-1): AAGVIQSPRHLIKEKRETATLKCYPIPRHDTVYWYQQGPGQDPQFLISFYEKMQSDKGSIPDRFSAQQFSDYHSELNMSSLELGDSALYFCASSLDRDTRYNEQFFGPGTRLTVL.

The chain joins TRBV28 to TRBJ2-1, with 10 bases aligning to TRBD1. The CDR3 consists of 18 residues. J was trimmed by 3 bases and V by 6 bases; bases with no gene match: 14. Per germline, CDR1 MDHEN and CDR2 SYDVKM. CDR3 sequence: CASSSPSPDRGLYNEQFF. The CDR3 coding sequence is TGTGCCAGCAGCTCTCCAAGTCCCGACAGGGGGCTCTACAATGAGCAGTTCTTC.

This chain links TRBV4-1 with TRBJ2-1, with a tentative D call TRBD1 (6 bases). Per the germline V gene, CDR1 is MGHRA and CDR2 is YSYEKL. The CDR3 has 15 residues. V shed 7 bases and J shed 5 bases, with 18 bases lying between them. CDR3 protein: CASTVSRTANNEQFF. As DNA, the CDR3 is TGCGCCAGCACCGTTTCGAGGACAGCAAACAATGAGCAGTTCTTC.

This chain links TRBV29-1 with TRBJ2-7; D tentatively reads TRBD1 or TRBD2 (5 bases each). V lost 7 bases to trimming and J lost 4 bases, with 11 bases between them. Germline loops: CDR1 SQVTM, CDR2 ANQGSEA. The CDR3 is made up of 11 amino acids. CDR3 sequence reads: CSAGAGYEQYF. For the CDR3, the DNA is TGCAGCGCCGGGGCAGGATACGAGCAGTACTTC.

The genes are TRBV5-4 and TRBJ2-5, with D perhaps TRBD1 (6 bases). V gave up 0 bases and J gave up 5 bases, with 20 bases separating them. Per germline, CDR1 SGHNT and CDR2 YYREEE (reference sequence). The CDR3 loop spans 17 amino acids. DNA for the CDR3: TGTGCCAGCAGCTTGGACGGTATATCCAGGGGTGGGGAGACCCAGTACTTC. Translating gives CASSLDGISRGGETQYF.

The rearrangement uses TRBV13 and TRBJ2-2; 12 bases are shared with TRBD2. The trim removed 5 bases at V and 5 bases at J, leaving 9 bases unmatched. CDR1 and CDR2 from the germline V gene are PRHDT and FYEKMQ (reference sequence). The CDR3 totals 17 residues. The CDR3 sequence is CASSEQLAGGGTGELFF. Written as DNA, the CDR3 is TGTGCCAGCAGCGAGCAACTAGCGGGGGGCGGGACCGGGGAGCTGTTTTTT.

The V gene is TRBV27, the J gene TRBJ2-5, with D possibly being TRBD1 (5 bases). The CDR3 loop spans 14 amino acids. Germline V gene lookup returns CDR1 MNHEY and CDR2 SMNVEV (reference sequence). V gave up 4 bases and J gave up 2 bases, with 11 bases separating them. CDR3 bases: TGTGCCAGCAGTTCCCTGGACAAGCAAGAGACCCAGTACTTC. It translates to CASSSLDKQETQYF.

The rearrangement uses TRBV9 and TRBJ2-1; 9 nucleotides line up with TRBD2. The CDR3 totals 16 residues. Looked up from germline, CDR1 is SGDLS and CDR2 is YYNGEE. V lost 0 bases to trimming and J lost 6 bases; unmatched junction nucleotides: 7. The CDR3 coding sequence is TGTGCCAGCAGCGTAGAGGGTAGCGGGAGTTTCAATGAGCAGTTCTTC. The encoded protein is CASSVEGSGSFNEQFF.